This TCR beta chain was found in a study of T cells after yellow fever vaccination. Study at large: Where fractions had low cell numbers, libraries were prepared from them with the SMART-Seq v4 Ultra Low Input RNA kit.

This clonotype was recorded many times. Its antigen remains unidentified. With 2 bases removed from V and 4 bases from J, the gap between germline ends came to 11 bases. Looked up from germline, CDR1 is SGHRS and CDR2 is YFSETQ. This CDR3 has 14 residues. One entry per CDR3 protein results from TCRdb running MiXCR on the 5' RACE reads. The sample contains a few hundred thousand distinct CDR3 sequences, 6.7% of which appear only once. Study outcomes and limitations: Compared with primary, the secondary response was weaker and peaked at day 5, not 15. Re-detected after boosting: most primary clones, about 95% of CD4 and less than 90% of CD8.

This chain joins TRBV5-1 and TRBJ2-3, with a possible D match to TRBD2 (5 bases). This clonotype was sampled from a man under 40 who received the YFV17D yellow fever vaccine. This specimen consisted of CD4+ T cells sorted from PBMCs, obtained on the day of the yellow fever booster vaccination. The CDR3 spells CASSFSRAADTQYF. DNA of the CDR3: TGCGCCAGCAGCTTTTCGAGGGCCGCAGATACGCAGTATTTT.